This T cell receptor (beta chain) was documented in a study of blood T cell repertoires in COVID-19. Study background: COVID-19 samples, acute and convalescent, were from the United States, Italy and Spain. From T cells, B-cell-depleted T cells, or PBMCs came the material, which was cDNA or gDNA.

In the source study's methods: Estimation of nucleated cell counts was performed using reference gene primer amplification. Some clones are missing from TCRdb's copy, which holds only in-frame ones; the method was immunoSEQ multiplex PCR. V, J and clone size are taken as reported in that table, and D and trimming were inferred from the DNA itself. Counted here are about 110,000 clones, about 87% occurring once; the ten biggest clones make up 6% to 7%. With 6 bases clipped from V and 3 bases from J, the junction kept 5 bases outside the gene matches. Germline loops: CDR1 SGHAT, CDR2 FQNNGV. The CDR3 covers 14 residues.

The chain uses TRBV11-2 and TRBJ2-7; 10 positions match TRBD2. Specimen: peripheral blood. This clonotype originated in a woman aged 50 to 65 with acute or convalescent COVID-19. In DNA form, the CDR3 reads TGTGCCAGCAGTTGGACTAGCGGAAGCTACGAGCAGTACTTC. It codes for CASSWTSGSYEQYF.